A selection of T cell receptor beta chains follows, all from one sample in a study of neurological immune-mediated disorders. One entry per CDR3 protein, called by TCRdb with MiXCR from the 5' RACE reads. The sample holds tens of thousands of distinct CDR3 sequences, more than 8% seen once. Sequenced: PBMCs. Receptors were obtained from a woman in her thirties or forties in good health. Both conserved end residues are part of each CDR3.

v_call	j_call	cdr3_aa
TRBV4-3	TRBJ2-3	CASSQQGRGTDTQYF
TRBV7-2	TRBJ2-6	CASSLVRTGSSGANVLTF
TRBV5-1	TRBJ1-2	CASSGGPLEGGYTF
TRBV5-6	TRBJ2-6	CASTLLGGLSGANVLTF
TRBV20-1	TRBJ2-1	CSARDLSGRANEQFF
TRBV25-1	TRBJ2-7	CASSGPWRSYEQYF
TRBV6-1	TRBJ2-1	CASSEAHGTAYNEQFF
TRBV29-1	TRBJ2-3	CSVRPPGLKSTDTQYF
TRBV20-1	TRBJ2-7	CSATPGRSYEQYF
TRBV5-6	TRBJ1-1	CASSPDPGGMNTEAFF
TRBV4-2	TRBJ1-5	CASSPGQEPQPQHF
TRBV5-1	TRBJ2-2	CASSLEGNTGELFF
TRBV6-1	TRBJ1-1	CASSHARAILNTEAFF
TRBV6-5	TRBJ2-6	CASSYSLGAGANVLTF
TRBV2	TRBJ1-4	CASSDRQINEKLFF
TRBV9	TRBJ2-7	CASSTSGGGAYEQYF
TRBV3-1	TRBJ2-7	CASSQGGVGGQYF
TRBV2	TRBJ1-5	CASRGGRDSNQPQHF
TRBV5-1	TRBJ2-1	CASSLYGQGAYNEQFF
TRBV4-3	TRBJ1-2	CASSQGSSTARANYGYTF
TRBV7-3	TRBJ2-1	CASSLEGGGYNEQFF
TRBV20-1	TRBJ1-1	CSARQTAGAFF
TRBV5-1	TRBJ1-1	CASSLAPGNTEAFF
TRBV7-2	TRBJ2-3	CVSSSVGRNTDTQYF
TRBV20-1	TRBJ1-1	CSARDLARMGTEAFF
TRBV5-1	TRBJ2-3	CASSLGLAGGQDTQYF
TRBV6-2/TRBV6-3	TRBJ2-7	CASSHYRGPKDYEQYF
TRBV15	TRBJ1-1	CATSRGGGGNTEAFF
TRBV20-1	TRBJ2-7	CSAPRRDRGNDQYF
TRBV7-2	TRBJ2-7	CASSLAEGYEQYF
TRBV10-3	TRBJ2-4	CAISAREDIQYF
TRBV7-8	TRBJ2-5	CASSGAGGQETQYF
TRBV4-1	TRBJ2-2	CASSPKRTPNTGELFF
TRBV6-5	TRBJ1-2	CASSYSGGHYGYTF
TRBV19	TRBJ2-2	CASITTGELFF
TRBV10-3	TRBJ2-3	CAISGREGRADTQYF
TRBV2	TRBJ2-1	CASSYTSGSGNEQFF
TRBV5-1	TRBJ1-2	CASTSTGSRGYTF
TRBV4-3	TRBJ2-6	CASSQDTGANVLTF
TRBV10-2	TRBJ2-2	CASSEFRGSTGELFF
TRBV20-1	TRBJ1-6	CSAVRQLDNSPLHF
TRBV5-6	TRBJ1-5	CASSLGNQPQHF
TRBV5-1	TRBJ2-3	CASSLVLGSTDTQYF
TRBV3-1	TRBJ2-4	CASSRQVENIQYF
TRBV6-5	TRBJ1-2	CASRLNADREYTF